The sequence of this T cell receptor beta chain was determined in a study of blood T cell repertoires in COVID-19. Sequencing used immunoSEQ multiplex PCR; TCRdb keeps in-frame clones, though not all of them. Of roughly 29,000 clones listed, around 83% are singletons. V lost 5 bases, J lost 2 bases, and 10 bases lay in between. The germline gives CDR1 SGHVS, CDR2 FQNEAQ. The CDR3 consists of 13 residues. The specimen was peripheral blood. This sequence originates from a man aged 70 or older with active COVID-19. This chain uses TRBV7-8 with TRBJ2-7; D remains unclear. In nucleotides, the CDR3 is TGTGCCAGCAGCCGACGCGTGGCCTACGAGCAGTACTTC. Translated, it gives CASSRRVAYEQYF. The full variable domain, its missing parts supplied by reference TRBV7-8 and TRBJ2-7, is GAGVSQSPRYKVAKRGQDVALRCDPISGHVSLFWYQQALGQGPEFLTYFQNEAQLDKSGLPSDRFFAERPEGSVSTLKIQRTQQEDSAVYLCASSRRVAYEQYFGPGTRLTVT.